This TCR beta chain was sequenced for a study of cytomegalovirus exposure and HLA in healthy donors (dated by TCRdb to about 2017). Background on the whole study: According to a later analysis, one platform produced both the 110 or so validation repertoires and the 700 or so repertoires of the first cohort. The study was designed to test whether signatures of past pathogen exposure could be identified by cataloging public T cell receptors. Besides the first cohort of 550 to 750 subjects, a separate validation cohort made up of 120 different subjects was used. To predict cytomegalovirus infection status, the study brought together high-throughput TCR immunosequencing, statistical association of individual TCRs with disease status, and machine learning. The research as a whole found: All 120 or so repertoires were used to score co-occurrence in the validation cohort in a later analysis, because that analysis had no HLA typing for the cohort. It was suggested by the authors that the approach could potentially be generalized to other disease states and immunological phenotypes. The classifier was reported to diagnose cytomegalovirus status with high specificity and sensitivity in both the original and validation cohorts. A few of the identified cytomegalovirus-associated TCR beta chains were confirmed in vitro to be specific for cytomegalovirus antigens. Most TCR sequences were observed very rarely across donors, whereas some public TCRs were present in many individuals. Of the cluster scores, roughly 95% were above 0 in a later analysis, which found that TCRs clustered in the first cohort also tended to co-occur in the 120 or so validation repertoires. A total of fewer than 200 TCR beta chains were listed by the study as associated with cytomegalovirus.

Reading from cysteine to phenylalanine, the CDR3 counts 15 amino acids. Left in the record is the CDR3 DNA by itself, 45 bases read in frame from the first base. The germline V gene yields MNHEY for CDR1 and SVGAGI for CDR2. V gives up 6 bases and J gives up 3 bases, and the segment between their germline ends measures 16 bases. Separate from the roughly 650-subject first cohort, the validation cohort of 90 to 150 subjects was the group to which the donors belonged. To prepare the library, the immunoSEQ multiplex PCR assay was applied. The source study handled its data this way. To diagnose cytomegalovirus status from the catalog of TCR beta chain sequences, a statistical classification framework was built. TCRdb carries this immuneACCESS record with in-frame sequences only. Its versions omit some clonotypes, under half of them owing to an unresolved V gene in the studies checked, with the rest unexplained. V, J and clone size reflect that table, while D and trimming were determined from the DNA. A total of 150,000 to 200,000 clones appear in this sample, 85% to 90% of them only once. The ten biggest clones cover roughly 1.5% of the sample.

As to this clone: No antigen is known for it. Qualities for individual bases were not recorded, and no much larger clone is one base off.

The specimen sequenced was PBMCs. Recombination linked TRBV6-5 to TRBJ2-3; the D segment could be TRBD2, given 6 matching bases. The clonotype comes from a woman in her 30s in good health and CMV-seronegative. The encoded CDR3 is CASSPRGLSTDTQYF. The sequenced DNA: TGTGCCAGCAGCCCACGGGGACTTTCGACAGATACGCAGTATTTT.